The clone carrying this T cell receptor beta chain was detected only a few times. What it binds is not known. The sample is drawn from a study of CD8 T cells in ankylosing spondylitis. Findings and caveats of the study: Past research had described some motif variants in reactive arthritis synovial fluid and blood. Made up of about eight highly homologous variants, a TCR beta motif appeared characteristic of ankylosing spondylitis blood. The authors reported significant enrichment of disease-linked clones in matched ankylosing spondylitis synovial fluid. Peripheral blood held disease-linked clones only at relatively low frequency, and these were CD8+.

Germline CDR1 reads SGHTA; CDR2 reads FQGNSA. The CDR3 runs 15 residues. Trimming removed 4 bases from V and 7 bases from J, with 17 bases in between. The TCR beta libraries were generated through quantitative 5'-RACE incorporating molecular barcodes. TCRdb re-called the 5' RACE reads with MiXCR, one entry per CDR3 protein. The sample consists of a few hundred thousand distinct CDR3 sequences, more than 20% of them appearing once. This chain links TRBV7-2 with TRBJ2-1; D is perhaps TRBD1 (5 bases). This clonotype originated in a male donor with ankylosing spondylitis. Sequencing was performed on blood, either unsorted or a sorted T cell fraction (not recorded which). CDR3 nucleotides: TGTGCCAGCAGCTCTGCCTATGACAGTACTAATGAGCAGTTCTTC. Translated, it gives CASSSAYDSTNEQFF. Full variable domain (rest looked up from reference TRBV7-2 and TRBJ2-1): GAGVSQSPSNKVTEKGKDVELRCDPISGHTALYWYRQSLGQGLEFLIYFQGNSAPDKSGLPSDRFSAERTGGSVSTLTIQRTQQEDSAVYLCASSSAYDSTNEQFFGPGTRLTVL.